A selection of T cell receptor beta chains follows, all from one sample in a study of T cell repertoires in cytomegalovirus infection. TCRdb reanalysed the reads using MiXCR and keeps one entry per CDR3 protein. The sample gives under 200,000 distinct CDR3 sequences, 17% of which show up once; about 19% is in the top ten. Source material: CD8+ T cells from PBMCs. These receptors came from a human donor in good health (CMV status not recorded). Some clones in this sample may be carry-over from other donors' samples. The conserved cysteine and the conserved F or W are not part of the CDR3 here. Fields, in order: V gene, J gene, CDR3 protein.

>TRBV11-2|TRBJ2-5
ASSQYPRGQETQY
>TRBV10-2|TRBJ2-1
ARENRRSYNEQF
>TRBV6-8|TRBJ2-1
ASRDSLDNEQF
>TRBV7-9|TRBJ1-1
ASSSTRKNTEAF
>TRBV29-1|TRBJ2-2
SVVSGGAGELF
>TRBV12-5|TRBJ1-1
ASGLVRSGTWGTEAF
>TRBV6-5|TRBJ2-7
ASSLEVVNEQY
>TRBV12-5|TRBJ2-7
ASGFHPSGRASPYEQY
>TRBV29-1|TRBJ2-5
SVEGAGETQY
>TRBV11-2|TRBJ1-1
ASRLTGDPGTEAF
>TRBV12-3/TRBV12-4|TRBJ2-7
ASSLAIKNEQY
>TRBV29-1|TRBJ1-6
PDPGATYNSPLH
>TRBV12-3/TRBV12-4|TRBJ1-3
ASSFWVGNTIY
>TRBV12-5|TRBJ1-1
ASGLGNTEAF
>TRBV7-6|TRBJ2-1
ASSLRSGDNEQF
>TRBV7-6|TRBJ2-1
ASSTAGQGYKNEQF
>TRBV19|TRBJ1-1
ASTQTFEAF
>TRBV7-8|TRBJ2-3
ASSLRSLAGRTDTQY
>TRBV7-9|TRBJ2-2
ASTPGVTGELF
>TRBV7-3|TRBJ1-1
ASSPQGSAEAF
>TRBV6-2/TRBV6-3|TRBJ1-5
ASSYLHQPQH
>TRBV28|TRBJ2-3
ASSRDRVSQTDTQY
>TRBV20-1|TRBJ2-1
SARDRTSGSLRDNEQF
>TRBV10-3|TRBJ2-7
AISESIGSGNEQY
>TRBV20-1|TRBJ2-7
SARSPDSYEQY
>TRBV7-6|TRBJ2-1
ASSFGGANEQF
>TRBV12-3/TRBV12-4|TRBJ2-1
ASSGQLLAYNEQF
>TRBV12-3/TRBV12-4|TRBJ2-5
ASSFPNMTSGRVRETQY
>TRBV27|TRBJ1-6
ASSGGYNSPLH
>TRBV7-2|TRBJ1-1
ASSPYRGMNTEAF
>TRBV7-2|TRBJ2-3
ASSSSLTDTQY
>TRBV7-9|TRBJ2-7
ASSPNTGGSHYEQY
>TRBV28|TRBJ2-7
ASSFDEQY
>TRBV7-2|TRBJ2-7
ASSGYRVRSSYEQY
>TRBV7-2|TRBJ2-1
ASSLVAEQF
>TRBV2|TRBJ2-1
ASSARGPYNEQF
>TRBV6-2/TRBV6-3|TRBJ2-7
ASSSDRGVYEQY
>TRBV25-1|TRBJ1-6
ASSEFPEVSPLH
>TRBV19|TRBJ2-1
ASSNQQYNEQF
>TRBV11-2|TRBJ2-1
ASSLGWYNEQF
>TRBV28|TRBJ1-1
ASSLSGLGTEAF
>TRBV6-2/TRBV6-3|TRBJ2-1
ASSYLRTGGDPYNEQF
>TRBV7-2|TRBJ1-1
ASSLARTGRGEMPNTEAF
>TRBV6-6|TRBJ2-7
ASKVWTAGESYEQY
>TRBV10-3|TRBJ2-3
AISEPTGTDETDTQY
>TRBV20-1|TRBJ1-2
SARVGIGYT
>TRBV11-2|TRBJ2-7
ASSFAPSEQY
>TRBV4-3|TRBJ2-1
ASSQELGYEQF
>TRBV7-9|TRBJ1-1
ASSFGGTPEAF